Below are 12 T cell receptor beta chains sequenced from a single sample in a study of regulatory T cells in long-lasting Graves disease. As to time point: newly diagnosed GD, antithyroid drugs for less than 3 months. RNA from PBMCs was the source of the TCR library. TCR beta libraries were built with iRepertoire HTBI primers and Arm-PCR of CDR3 regions. TCRdb reanalysed the multiplex PCR reads using MiXCR and keeps one entry per CDR3 protein. This sample has 400,000 to 500,000 distinct CDR3 sequences; 16% occur once, and the top ten carry around a tenth. This sample was also put to use in a study of T cells in Graves' hyperthyroidism and ophthalmopathy.

Sequencing was performed on peripheral blood mononuclear cells (PBMCs), taken at new diagnosis, from a patient treated with antithyroid drugs. The source of these receptors is a woman aged 25 to 45 with Graves disease.

This clonotype was recorded at least ten times. This sequence joins TRBV28 and TRBJ1-5; a weak D match, TRBD1 (6 bases). Germline V gene data show CDR1 as MDHEN and CDR2 as SYDVKM. The germline V and J ends were trimmed by 5 bases and 0 bases, with 26 bases remaining between them. The CDR3 is 20 residues long. The chain's CDR3 is CASSTIRGTLEWNSNQPQHF. The CDR3, as DNA: TGTGCCAGCAGTACTATCAGGGGAACGCTGGAGTGGAATAGCAATCAGCCCCAGCATTTT.

The rearrangement uses TRBV9 and TRBJ2-1; 11 bases align to TRBD1. The CDR3 sequence is 15 residues long. Germline values: CDR1 SGDLS, CDR2 YYNGEE. Trimming took 3 bases from V and 9 from J; bases not matched to a gene: 8. As DNA, the CDR3 is TGTGCCAGCAGCGCTTGGACAGGGGGCCAGTCTGAGCAGTTCTTC. Translating it yields CASSAWTGGQSEQFF.

The gene calls are TRBV20-1 and TRBJ2-1; 13 bases align to TRBD2. The V and J ends lost 4 bases and 6 bases, in that order; junction bases with no gene match: 6. Germline V CDR1 and CDR2: DFQATT, SNEGSKA (reference sequence). This CDR3 contains 15 residues. The chain's CDR3 is CSATGRTSGSNEQFF. The CDR3 region has the DNA TGCAGTGCTACAGGCCGGACTAGCGGGAGCAATGAGCAGTTCTTC.

The rearrangement links TRBV12-3 or TRBV12-4 to TRBJ2-2, with 10 bases fitting TRBD2. The CDR3 is made up of 15 amino acids. V was clipped by 6 bases and J by 6 bases; unmatched bases: 7. The CDR3: CASSRSGRAAGELFF. CDR3 nucleotides: TGTGCCAGCAGCAGGAGCGGGAGGGCGGCCGGGGAGCTGTTTTTT.

This clonotype came up many times. The chain recombines TRBV7-2 with TRBJ2-3, with TRBD2 matching over 8 bases. The CDR3 runs 13 residues. Trimming took 7 bases from V and 6 from J; bases not matched to a gene: 6. Germline V gene data show CDR1 as SGHTA and CDR2 as FQGNSA. In DNA form, the CDR3 reads TGTGCCAGCAATTCGGGAGGGCTGGATACGCAGTATTTT. Translating gives CASNSGGLDTQYF.

This clonotype was seen repeatedly, ten times or more. This chain connects TRBV18 to TRBJ1-3; D not resolved. Deletions cut 2 bases from V and 2 bases from J, with 16 bases between. The germline V gene has CDR1 KGHSH and CDR2 LQKENI. The CDR3 consists of 17 residues. This chain's CDR3 is CASSPIGGSKAGNTIYF. In nucleotides, the CDR3 is TGTGCCAGCTCACCAATAGGTGGATCAAAGGCTGGAAACACCATATATTTT.

Regarding this clonotype: One base away lies a much larger clone, so this may be a sequencing read error. This chain joins TRBV2 and TRBJ2-2; perhaps TRBD1 as D (6 bases). Germline assignment: CDR1 SNHLY and CDR2 FYNNEI. Trimming pared 7 bases from V and 8 bases from J, leaving 20 bases between. The CDR3 runs 15 residues. CDR3 amino acids: CASTGIGSGAGELFF. CDR3 sequence (DNA): TGTGCCAGCACCGGCATCGGCTCAGGGGCTGGGGAGCTGTTTTTT.

This clonotype was counted at least ten times. V is TRBV27 and J is TRBJ2-1, with TRBD2 identical over 12 bases. Germline V CDR1 and CDR2: MNHEY, SMNVEV (reference sequence). Unmatched junction bases numbered 4, after V lost 0 bases and J lost 7 bases. The CDR3 spans 16 residues. This CDR3 is CASSLSLAGGPNEQFF. The CDR3 nucleotides are TGTGCCAGCAGTTTATCCCTAGCGGGAGGGCCGAATGAGCAGTTCTTC.

The V and J genes are TRBV20-1 and TRBJ2-7; 8 bases line up with TRBD2. The length of the CDR3 is 14 residues. The germline V gene encodes CDR1 DFQATT and CDR2 SNEGSKA (reference sequence). The ends lost 1 base at V and 5 bases at J; junction bases unmatched: 7. The CDR3 reads CSARGPGGLDEQYF. The CDR3 coding sequence is TGCAGTGCTAGAGGACCGGGAGGGTTGGACGAGCAGTACTTC.

This clonotype appeared many times. This chain links TRBV6-1 with TRBJ2-1; unclear D gene. The length of the CDR3 is 17 residues. Deletions cut 4 bases from V and 3 bases from J, with 19 bases between. Germline V lookup: CDR1 MNHNS, CDR2 SASEGT. CDR3 in DNA: TGTGCCAGCAGTGTAGAAAAGACCAGCTTATACTACAATGAGCAGTTCTTC. Its translation: CASSVEKTSLYYNEQFF.

This clonotype came up many times. This chain connects TRBV28 to TRBJ2-1; D remains unclear. The CDR3 covers 15 residues. V lost 6 bases to trimming and J lost 7 bases, with 19 bases between them. Germline lookup yields CDR1 MDHEN and CDR2 SYDVKM. The CDR3 nucleotides read TGTGCCAGCAGCCGTCTAGTGTCTTCCTGGAATGAGCAGTTCTTC. Its translation is CASSRLVSSWNEQFF.

This clonotype was observed a handful of times. The chain recombines TRBV6-1 with TRBJ1-2; 7 positions agree with TRBD1. The CDR3 runs 15 residues. Germline loops: CDR1 MNHNS, CDR2 SASEGT. V trimming: 5 bases; J trimming: 2 bases; junction bases outside the gene matches: 8. Here the CDR3 DNA reads TGTGCCAGCAGTACAACAGGGGAGGGAAACTATGGCTACACCTTC. This translates into CASSTTGEGNYGYTF.